This T cell receptor beta chain was profiled in a study of blood T cell repertoires in COVID-19. Germline V gives CDR1 SEHNR, CDR2 FQNEAQ (reference sequence). The CDR3 is made up of 15 amino acids. The V end lost 4 bases, the J end lost 0 bases, and 9 bases lay between the germline ends. The repertoire was sequenced with immunoSEQ multiplex PCR; TCRdb's copy has only in-frame clones and lacks some. The sample contains some 80,000 clones, 88% of which appear only once. The TCR comes from a human donor in a cohort sampled during active COVID-19. The J gene is TRBJ1-4, the V gene TRBV7-9, with D tentatively TRBD1 (5 bases). The sample comprised peripheral blood. CDR3 coding DNA: TGTGCCAGCAGCTCCAGGGAAACAACTAATGAAAAACTGTTTTTT. Protein: CASSSRETTNEKLFF. The whole variable domain, filled in from reference TRBV7-9 and TRBJ1-4, reads DTGVSQNPRHKITKRGQNVTFRCDPISEHNRLYWYRQTLGQGPEFLTYFQNEAQLEKSRLLSDRFSAERPKGSFSTLEIQRTEQGDSAMYLCASSSRETTNEKLFFGSGTQLSVL.